This T cell receptor beta chain was found in a study of molecular identifiers for immune sequencing clone quantification. On this clonotype itself: Its target is not known.

With V trimmed by 5 bases and J by 1 base, 14 bases remained unmatched. This CDR3 comprises 18 residues. From germline, CDR1 is SGHVS and CDR2 FNYEAQ. Study-wide results and limits: Because of identical TCR molecules sharing a barcode, sizes of highly expanded clones could be underestimated. Under 1% of molecules in naive cells, but over 98% of effector molecules, belonged to clones above 20 RNA copies.

TCRdb reprocessed the PCR reads with MiXCR, giving one entry per CDR3 protein. The repertoire holds a few hundred thousand distinct CDR3 sequences, roughly 23% seen once, with 0.65% to 0.75% in the top ten. V and J are TRBV7-6 and TRBJ2-3, with TRBD2 matching 8 bases. Sequenced sample: naive CD8+ T cells from blood, with Jurkat cell RNA spiked in. Subset given: FACS-sorted CD8+CD4-CCR7+CD45RA+ naive T cells. The clonotype was recovered from a human donor in good health. Some libraries in this study had Jurkat cell RNA spiked in. CDR3 amino acids: CASSPTAITSGRTDTQYF. CDR3 nucleotide sequence: TGTGCCAGCAGCCCGACCGCAATTACTAGCGGTCGCACAGATACGCAGTATTTT.